Following are 32 T cell receptor beta chains from one sample sequenced in a study of shared clonotypes between healthy human individuals. The assay was immunoSEQ multiplex PCR, and TCRdb's table has in-frame clones only and misses some. The sample lists roughly 170,000 clones; approximately 70% were seen once. The sample was memory CD4+ T cells sorted from blood. Regarding subset: CD45RA-negative fraction. The source is a young man in good health.

The gene calls are TRBV7-6 and TRBJ2-7; weak D call: TRBD2 (5 bases). CDR3 size: 12 residues. CDR1 and CDR2 (germline): SGHVS, FNYEAQ. Between the trimmed V and J ends, which lost 5 bases and 4 bases, there was a span of 9 bases. The CDR3 nucleotides read TGTGCCAGCAGCAGGACTGGTTACGAGCAGTACTTC. Translating gives CASSRTGYEQYF.

This rearrangement joins TRBV11-2 to TRBJ2-1, with D maybe TRBD2 (5 bases). The CDR3 spans 15 residues. Trimming removed 5 bases at V and 6 bases at J, with 17 bases between. CDR1 is SGHAT and CDR2 is FQNNGV in the germline V gene. For the CDR3, the DNA is TGTGCCAGCAGCGAGAACAGCGGTTCCCTCAATGAGCAGTTCTTC. It encodes CASSENSGSLNEQFF.

V is TRBV9 and J is TRBJ2-5; 11 nucleotides line up with TRBD1. The junction had 3 bases not matched to a gene; V was cut back by 0 bases and J by 5 bases. Germline lookup yields CDR1 SGDLS and CDR2 YYNGEE. The CDR3 length is 15 residues. CDR3 region: CASSVGTGGAETQYF. As DNA, the CDR3 is TGTGCCAGCAGCGTAGGGACAGGGGGCGCCGAGACCCAGTACTTC.

This chain links TRBV7-2 with TRBJ2-3; perhaps TRBD1 as D (6 bases). V shed 2 bases and J shed 6 bases, with 12 bases lying between them. This CDR3 spans 14 amino acids. Germline V gene data show CDR1 as SGHTA and CDR2 as FQGNSA. The CDR3 here is CASSLTRGSDTQYF. In DNA form, the CDR3 reads TGTGCCAGCAGCTTAACGAGGGGGAGCGATACGCAGTATTTT.

V usage is TRBV5-4 and J usage is TRBJ2-5; 7 nucleotides match TRBD2. V was clipped by 2 bases and J by 5 bases; unmatched bases: 12. The CDR3 has 16 amino acids. Germline CDR1 reads SGHNT; CDR2 reads YYREEE (reference sequence). In DNA form, the CDR3 reads TGTGCCAGCAGCTTCGCCGGGGCAGCGGGGTTGGAGACCCAGTACTTC. Residues: CASSFAGAAGLETQYF.

The genes are TRBV30 and TRBJ2-6, with unresolved D. Per the germline V gene, CDR1 is GTSNPN and CDR2 is SVGIG (reference sequence). The CDR3 spans 14 residues. Deletions cut 0 bases from V and 0 bases from J, with 3 bases between. The DNA of the CDR3 is TGTGCCTGGAGTGTAGCCTCTGGGGCCAACGTCCTGACTTTC. This translates into CAWSVASGANVLTF.

The CDR3 region is CASSLDLTGGLEQYF. In DNA form, the CDR3 reads TGTGCCAGCAGCTTAGATCTAACGGGAGGGCTCGAGCAGTACTTC. The chain combines TRBV11-2 with TRBJ2-7; 8 bases line up with TRBD2. Germline assignment: CDR1 SGHAT and CDR2 FQNNGV. This CDR3 is built from 15 residues. Trimming removed 0 bases from V and 6 bases from J; junction bases left unmatched: 7.

This clone was recorded a few times. The chain couples TRBV6-1 to TRBJ1-5, with D possibly TRBD1 on 6 matching bases. Trimming took 6 bases from V and 4 from J, leaving 13 bases between them. The germline V gene has CDR1 MNHNS and CDR2 SASEGT. This CDR3 spans 14 amino acids. The CDR3 reads CASRRTDNNQPQHF. The CDR3 coding sequence is TGTGCCAGCAGGCGGACAGACAATAATCAGCCCCAGCATTTT.

This clone showed up just once. V usage is TRBV4-1 and J usage is TRBJ1-1; the D is unclear. Looked up from germline, CDR1 is MGHRA and CDR2 is YSYEKL. This CDR3 has 13 residues. The V gene lost 0 bases and the J gene lost 7 bases, with 9 bases spanning the gap. CDR3 amino acids: CASSQEGYLEAFF. As DNA, the CDR3 is TGCGCCAGCAGCCAAGAAGGGTATCTTGAAGCTTTCTTT.

This clone has just a few counts. This chain joins TRBV6-1 and TRBJ2-1, with 10 bases fitting TRBD2. The junction had 11 bases not matched to a gene; V was cut back by 6 bases and J by 12 bases. Germline CDR1 MNHNS, CDR2 SASEGT. The CDR3 totals 14 residues. In nucleotides, the CDR3 is TGTGCCAGCAGGTACGGGGCGACTAGCGGGTTGCAGTTCTTC. Amino acid sequence: CASRYGATSGLQFF.

This rearrangement joins TRBV5-1 to TRBJ2-3, with 11 bases aligning to TRBD2. The V gene's germline CDR1 is SGHRS and CDR2 YFSETQ. The CDR3 is 18 amino acids. The J segment lost 0 bases and the V segment lost 1 base, leaving 7 bases of the junction unmatched. The CDR3 loop is CASSLRGWTSGSTDTQYF. The CDR3 bases are TGCGCCAGCAGCTTGAGGGGGTGGACTAGCGGGAGCACAGATACGCAGTATTTT.

V gene TRBV11-2 combines with J gene TRBJ2-7, with 8 bases aligning to TRBD1. The ends lost 7 bases at V and 2 bases at J; junction bases unmatched: 10. Looked up from germline, CDR1 is SGHAT and CDR2 is FQNNGV. The CDR3 extends over 15 amino acids. The CDR3 is CASTGLDRETYEQYF. DNA of the CDR3: TGTGCCAGCACGGGATTGGACAGGGAGACCTACGAGCAGTACTTC.

Only a few counts were recorded for this clone. The chain has TRBV6-6 and TRBJ1-5; TRBD1 aligns across 7 bases. Germline-derived CDR1 and CDR2 are MNHNY and SVGAGI (reference sequence). The V and J ends lost 5 bases and 1 base, in that order; junction bases with no gene match: 5. The CDR3 contains 15 residues. CDR3 coding DNA: TGTGCCAGCAGTCTGACAGGGAAGAGCAATCAGCCCCAGCATTTT. Encoded protein: CASSLTGKSNQPQHF.

There are a few counts of this clone. The V gene is TRBV2, the J gene TRBJ2-7; TRBD1 or TRBD2 may be the D gene (6 bases each). This CDR3 has 16 amino acids. Germline V gives CDR1 SNHLY, CDR2 FYNNEI. V dropped 7 bases and J dropped 0 bases, with 19 bases sitting between them. CDR3 region: CASKQGPAGSSYEQYF. The CDR3 nucleotides are TGTGCCAGCAAACAGGGCCCGGCGGGGAGCTCCTACGAGCAGTACTTC. The full variable domain, completed using reference TRBV2 and TRBJ2-7, is EPEVTQTPSHQVTQMGQEVILRCVPISNHLYFYWYRQILGQKVEFLVSFYNNEISEKSEIFDDQFSVERPDGSNFTLKIRSTKLEDSAMYFCASKQGPAGSSYEQYFGPGTRLTVT.

Written as DNA, the CDR3 is TGTGCCAGCAGCCCAAACGGACAGGGTGAGACCCAGTACTTC. Its translation: CASSPNGQGETQYF. The chain links TRBV11-2 to TRBJ2-5, with 8 bases that match TRBD1. This CDR3 region has 14 residues. V dropped 5 bases and J dropped 5; count of bases not matched to a gene: 7. In germline, CDR1 is SGHAT, CDR2 FQNNGV. The full variable domain, its missing parts supplied by reference TRBV11-2 and TRBJ2-5, is EAGVAQSPRYKIIEKRQSVAFWCNPISGHATLYWYQQILGQGPKLLIQFQNNGVVDDSQLPKDRFSAERLKGVDSTLKIQPAKLEDSAVYLCASSPNGQGETQYFGPGTRLLVL.

The V call is TRBV30, the J call TRBJ2-3, with D maybe TRBD1 (5 bases). Trimming took off 3 bases at V and 7 bases at J, with 11 bases between the two ends. The germline V gene has CDR1 GTSNPN and CDR2 SVGIG (reference sequence). The CDR3 has 12 residues. The CDR3, as DNA: TGTGCCTGGAGGAAAAGACAGTATACGCAGTATTTT. It translates to CAWRKRQYTQYF.

The rearrangement uses TRBV5-1 and TRBJ2-5; weak D call: TRBD1 (6 bases). CDR3 length: 13 residues. Per germline, CDR1 SGHRS and CDR2 YFSETQ. V gave up 3 bases and J gave up 5 bases, with 11 bases separating them. CDR3 residues: CASSWDIWETQYF. In DNA, the CDR3 is TGCGCCAGCAGCTGGGACATATGGGAGACCCAGTACTTC.

This clone has just one count. The chain combines TRBV27 with TRBJ1-1, with D perhaps matching TRBD1 (5 bases). The V gene's germline CDR1 is MNHEY and CDR2 SMNVEV (reference sequence). V lost 4 bases and J lost 0, with 12 bases in between. This CDR3 spans 15 amino acids. The CDR3, as DNA: TGTGCCAGCAGTTCATTGACAGACTTGAACACTGAAGCTTTCTTT. Translation gives CASSSLTDLNTEAFF.

For this clone: Distinct nucleotide sequences in the sample also encode this CDR3. The rearrangement joins TRBV11-2 to TRBJ2-2; D call uncertain. The CDR3 is 11 amino acids. CDR1 and CDR2 (germline): SGHAT, FQNNGV. Trimming stripped 6 bases from V and 2 bases from J, with 1 base between. CDR3 in DNA: TGTGCCAGCAGAAACACCGGGGAGCTGTTTTTT. Its translation is CASRNTGELFF.

The J gene is TRBJ2-5, the V gene TRBV19, with D possibly being TRBD1 (5 bases). The V gene lost 1 base and the J gene lost 2 bases, with 17 bases spanning the gap. The CDR3 contains 17 residues. CDR1 and CDR2 (germline): LNHDA, SQIVND (reference sequence). The CDR3 DNA is TGTGCCAGTAGTATAGTCTCGCCAGGGCTGGGACAAGAGACCCAGTACTTC. Translating gives CASSIVSPGLGQETQYF.

This clone was counted only a few times. The chain combines TRBV15 with TRBJ1-3, with D maybe TRBD1 (5 bases). Trimming pared 3 bases from V and 4 bases from J, leaving 13 bases between. The CDR3 extends over 15 amino acids. Germline CDR1 and CDR2: LNHNV and YYDKDF (reference sequence). CDR3 sequence reads: CATSRGPGRGNTIYF. The CDR3 DNA follows: TGTGCCACCAGCAGGGGACCGGGTCGAGGAAACACCATATATTTT.

Remarks on this clone: In the same sample, other DNA sequences code for this CDR3. The chain joins TRBV7-2 to TRBJ2-7, with D maybe TRBD2 (7 bases). The CDR3 extends over 14 amino acids. The germline V gene has CDR1 SGHTA and CDR2 FQGNSA. Trimming took off 5 bases at V and 0 bases at J, with 11 bases between the two ends. CDR3 loop: CASSRGGSSYEQYF. Here the CDR3 DNA reads TGTGCCAGCAGCAGGGGGGGGAGCTCCTACGAGCAGTACTTC.

The chain links TRBV5-1 to TRBJ1-4, with TRBD1 as a possible D gene (5 bases). Trimming cost V 0 bases and J 3 bases, with 9 bases left between them. The V gene's germline CDR1 is SGHRS and CDR2 YFSETQ. This CDR3 is built from 15 residues. The CDR3 region is CASSLAGGSNEKLFF. CDR3 DNA sequence: TGCGCCAGCAGCTTGGCCGGGGGTTCTAATGAAAAACTGTTTTTT.

This chain connects TRBV28 to TRBJ1-1; D is unresolved. The V gene lost 2 bases and the J gene lost 7 bases, with 8 bases spanning the gap. The germline V gene has CDR1 MDHEN and CDR2 SYDVKM. CDR3 length: 12 residues. CDR3 sequence: CASSLRANEAFF. The CDR3 nucleotides read TGTGCCAGCAGTTTAAGGGCAAATGAAGCTTTCTTT.

V gene TRBV9 combines with J gene TRBJ2-1; D remains ambiguous. Germline values: CDR1 SGDLS, CDR2 YYNGEE. The CDR3 sequence is 16 residues long. V was trimmed by 7 bases and J by 0 bases, leaving 17 bases between them. The CDR3 nucleotides read TGTGCCAGCGGCCCCGGAGCCGGTATCTCCTACAATGAGCAGTTCTTC. This translates into CASGPGAGISYNEQFF.

CDR3 region: CASSPQSGRSDTQYF. For the CDR3, the DNA is TGTGCCAGCTCACCACAAAGCGGGAGATCAGATACGCAGTATTTT. This chain uses TRBV18 with TRBJ2-3; 8 bases agree with TRBD2. Germline lookup yields CDR1 KGHSH and CDR2 LQKENI. V was clipped by 1 base and J by 4 bases; unmatched bases: 4. This CDR3 is 15 amino acids long.

V usage is TRBV5-1 and J usage is TRBJ2-1; a weak D match, TRBD2 (5 bases). The CDR3 contains 14 residues. CDR1 SGHRS and CDR2 YFSETQ come from the germline V gene. The ends were cut back, 2 bases at V and 9 bases at J, with 15 bases in the middle. For the CDR3, the DNA is TGCGCCAGCAGCTTACGGACCCAAAGCGGTGAGCAGTTCTTC. Amino acid sequence: CASSLRTQSGEQFF.

This clone was observed a single time. The CDR3 DNA reads TGTGCCAGCAGCGTAGTTGGAAACACCATATATTTT. Translation gives CASSVVGNTIYF. The chain is built from TRBV9 and TRBJ1-3; D is uncertain. Germline lookup yields CDR1 SGDLS and CDR2 YYNGEE. The germline V and J ends were trimmed by 0 bases and 3 bases, with 1 base remaining between them. The CDR3 contains 12 residues.

The rearrangement uses TRBV11-3 and TRBJ1-1; D call uncertain. V lost 5 bases to trimming and J lost 4 bases, with 14 bases between them. Germline V gives CDR1 SGHNT, CDR2 YENEEA. This CDR3 is 14 amino acids long. The chain's CDR3 is CASSPSRIATEAFF. The CDR3 nucleotides read TGTGCCAGCAGCCCAAGTCGGATAGCCACTGAAGCTTTCTTT. Supplemented by reference TRBV11-3 and TRBJ1-1, the full variable domain reads EAGVVQSPRYKIIEKKQPVAFWCNPISGHNTLYWYLQNLGQGPELLIRYENEEAVDDSQLPKDRFSAERLKGVDSTLKIQPAELGDSAVYLCASSPSRIATEAFFGQGTRLTVV.

Concerning this clone itself: Additional DNA sequences in this sample encode the identical CDR3. The chain couples TRBV11-3 to TRBJ2-1; D may be TRBD2 (6 bases). The CDR3 runs to 15 residues. The V gene's germline CDR1 is SGHNT and CDR2 YENEEA. The V gene lost 1 base and the J gene lost 0 bases, with 7 bases spanning the gap. This CDR3 reads CASSLGGTSYNEQFF. The CDR3 region has the DNA TGTGCCAGCAGCTTAGGCGGGACCTCCTACAATGAGCAGTTCTTC.

This rearrangement joins TRBV2 to TRBJ2-3; D is unresolved. V lost 7 bases to trimming and J lost 5 bases, with 16 bases between them. The length of the CDR3 is 14 residues. Germline-derived CDR1 and CDR2 are SNHLY and FYNNEI. DNA of the CDR3: TGTGCCAGCACTCGGTCCTCCGTGGGAGATACGCAGTATTTT. This translates into CASTRSSVGDTQYF.

The chain links TRBV28 to TRBJ2-2; 9 bases agree with TRBD1. The CDR3 spans 16 residues. The trim removed 6 bases at V and 1 base at J, leaving 6 bases unmatched. The V gene's germline CDR1 is MDHEN and CDR2 SYDVKM. The CDR3: CASSTWDRENTGELFF. CDR3 DNA sequence: TGTGCCAGCAGCACCTGGGACAGGGAGAACACCGGGGAGCTGTTTTTT.